This TCR beta chain originates from a study of blood T cell repertoires in COVID-19. As for the study in general: Samples of COVID-19 (acute and convalescent) were obtained from the United States, Italy and Spain. In each case, the material was cDNA or gDNA derived from T cells, B-cell-depleted T cells, or PBMCs.

In its sample, this clone was seen once. In the authors' workflow: Reference gene primer amplification in the assay estimated nucleated cell counts. Clones were sequenced by immunoSEQ multiplex PCR, and TCRdb holds only the in-frame ones, with some missing. D and trimming come from the DNA, and the V and J calls and clone size come from that table. The sample shows about 110,000 clones, over 80% of them seen only once. Sequencing input: peripheral blood. This receptor was taken from an older woman with acute or convalescent COVID-19.

The CDR3 sequence: CASSLRAGLDNEQFF. The CDR3 nucleotides are TGTGCCAGCAGCTTAAGAGCGGGGTTGGACAATGAGCAGTTCTTC. The rearrangement uses TRBV7-2 and TRBJ2-1; 7 nucleotides align to TRBD2. Per the germline V gene, CDR1 is SGHTA and CDR2 is FQGNSA. The junction had 6 bases not matched to a gene; V was cut back by 2 bases and J by 5 bases. This CDR3 has 15 residues.